The 20 T cell receptor beta chains below all came from one sample that was sequenced in a study of T cell responses to AZD1222 COVID-19 vaccine. The table came from immunoSEQ multiplex PCR; TCRdb's copy has only in-frame clones and leaves some out. The sample has 150,000 to 200,000 clones; 70% to 90% are singletons. The input for sequencing was peripheral blood, taken on day 0 of AZD1222 vaccination. The receptor set was obtained from an adult in good health.

The CDR3 nucleotides are TGCGCCAGCAGCCCCTGGACTAGCGGGACGGAGACCCAGTACTTC. This translates into CASSPWTSGTETQYF. This chain uses TRBV4-1 with TRBJ2-5; 12 nucleotides agree with TRBD2. CDR3 length: 15 residues. Germline V gene data show CDR1 as MGHRA and CDR2 as YSYEKL. V lost 4 bases to trimming and J lost 5 bases; unmatched junction nucleotides: 5.

The chain is built from TRBV30 and TRBJ1-2, with D possibly matching TRBD1 (6 bases). Germline V gene data show CDR1 as GTSNPN and CDR2 as SVGIG (reference sequence). Trimming shortened V by 2 bases and J by 8 bases, and 21 bases separated the two germline ends. This CDR3 region has 15 residues. As DNA, the CDR3 is TGTGCCTGGAGTCCTCGGACCAACCCAACAGGGGGCTACACCTTC. It yields the protein CAWSPRTNPTGGYTF.

The chain joins TRBV6-5 to TRBJ1-1; D gene ambiguous. The germline V gene has CDR1 MNHEY and CDR2 SVGAGI. There are 16 residues in the CDR3. Trimming took off 0 bases at V and 1 base at J, with 12 bases between the two ends. CDR3 in amino acids: CASSYSFDKQNTEAFF. DNA of the CDR3: TGTGCCAGCAGTTACTCATTTGACAAACAGAACACTGAAGCTTTCTTT.

The V call is TRBV3-1 (or the pseudogene TRBV3-2), the J call TRBJ2-3; 12 positions match TRBD2. CDR1 is LGHDT and CDR2 is YNNKEL in the germline V gene (reference sequence). The CDR3 contains 15 residues. The J segment lost 7 bases and the V segment lost 1 base, leaving 3 bases of the junction unmatched. CDR3 region: CASSQGTSGTYTQYF. CDR3 DNA: TGTGCCAGCAGCCAAGGGACTAGCGGGACCTATACGCAGTATTTT.

The gene calls are TRBV18 and TRBJ2-7; possibly TRBD1 for D (6 bases). The CDR3 runs to 14 residues. Germline values: CDR1 KGHSH, CDR2 LQKENI. V gave up 0 bases and J gave up 3 bases, with 9 bases separating them. The CDR3 DNA is TGTGCCAGCTCACCACCGACAGGAAACTACGAGCAGTACTTC. Its translation: CASSPPTGNYEQYF. Supplemented by reference TRBV18 and TRBJ2-7, the full variable domain reads NAGVMQNPRHLVRRRGQEARLRCSPMKGHSHVYWYRQLPEEGLKFMVYLQKENIIDESGMPKERFSAEFPKEGPSILRIQQVVRGDSAAYFCASSPPTGNYEQYFGPGTRLTVT.

This chain joins TRBV11-2 and TRBJ2-2; D assignment may be TRBD1 or TRBD2 (6 bases each). Trimming pared 0 bases from V and 5 bases from J, leaving 10 bases between. Germline CDR1 reads SGHAT; CDR2 reads FQNNGV. The CDR3 is 15 amino acids. As DNA, the CDR3 is TGTGCCAGCAGCTTAGAGGGGGGCCGGACCGGGGAGCTGTTTTTT. This gives the protein CASSLEGGRTGELFF.

The chain couples TRBV19 to TRBJ2-2, with D perhaps assigned TRBD1 or TRBD2 (5 bases each). The V end was cut by 6 bases, the J end by 1 base, with 15 bases between. The CDR3 runs to 16 residues. CDR1 and CDR2 from the germline V gene are LNHDA and SQIVND (reference sequence). In DNA form, the CDR3 reads TGTGCCAGTAGCCAGGGACGTCAGTTGAACACCGGGGAGCTGTTTTTT. Amino acids: CASSQGRQLNTGELFF.

The rearrangement links TRBV11-2 to TRBJ1-2; D is ambiguous. Per germline, CDR1 SGHAT and CDR2 FQNNGV. The CDR3 has 14 amino acids. V lost 5 bases to trimming and J lost 0 bases, with 10 bases between them. CDR3 sequence: CASSPQRANYGYTF. CDR3 in DNA: TGTGCCAGCAGCCCCCAGCGAGCTAACTATGGCTACACCTTC.

This clone was observed once. This chain links TRBV7-2 with TRBJ1-2, with a tentative D call TRBD1 (6 bases). This CDR3 has 12 amino acids. Germline CDR1 and CDR2: SGHTA and FQGNSA. With 5 bases removed from V and 5 bases from J, the gap between germline ends came to 9 bases. CDR3 nucleotides: TGTGCCAGCAGCCCCACAGGGTATGGCTACACCTTC. Translated, it gives CASSPTGYGYTF.

V usage is TRBV19 and J usage is TRBJ1-1, with 8 positions matching TRBD1. V was pared by 5 bases and J by 4 bases, with 6 bases of the junction left unmatched. Germline V gives CDR1 LNHDA, CDR2 SQIVND (reference sequence). The CDR3 covers 14 residues. As DNA, the CDR3 is TGTGCCAGTAGTCCGGACAGGGTAGCCACTGAAGCTTTCTTT. Its protein product is CASSPDRVATEAFF.

The rearrangement uses TRBV6-6 and TRBJ1-6; tentative D call: TRBD1 (5 bases). The CDR3 covers 14 residues. V lost 5 bases to trimming and J lost 2 bases, with 7 bases between them. The germline gives CDR1 MNHNY, CDR2 SVGAGI (reference sequence). The CDR3 is CASSPTAYNSPLHF. The CDR3, as DNA: TGTGCCAGCAGTCCGACAGCCTATAATTCACCCCTCCACTTT.

This chain connects TRBV10-2 to TRBJ2-7, with 7 bases lining up with TRBD1. Per germline, CDR1 WSHSY and CDR2 SAAADI. The CDR3 extends over 16 amino acids. The V and J ends lost 4 bases and 0 bases, in that order; junction bases with no gene match: 9. Written as DNA, the CDR3 is TGCGCCAGCAGTGCCCGGGACAGCCTATTCTCCTACGAGCAGTACGTC. Protein product: CASSARDSLFSYEQYV.

This chain uses TRBV3-1 (or the pseudogene TRBV3-2) with TRBJ2-2; 8 positions agree with TRBD2. The CDR3 consists of 16 residues. Germline assignment: CDR1 LGHDT and CDR2 YNNKEL (reference sequence). Losses at the gene ends were 4 bases for V and 6 bases for J; bases not matched to a gene: 10. CDR3 sequence: CASSLPRRGGPGELFF. CDR3 DNA sequence: TGTGCCAGCAGCCTCCCACGCCGGGGGGGCCCCGGGGAGCTGTTTTTT.

The chain links TRBV4-1 to TRBJ1-6; maybe TRBD1 (5 bases). The V and J ends lost 0 bases and 1 base respectively, with 13 bases between them. The CDR3 sequence is 18 residues long. CDR1 and CDR2 (germline): MGHRA, YSYEKL. In nucleotides, the CDR3 is TGCGCCAGCAGCCAAGAAGGGATCCAGGGTTCCTATAATTCACCCCTCCACTTT. Its translation is CASSQEGIQGSYNSPLHF.

The chain uses TRBV28 and TRBJ1-6; 7 bases are shared with TRBD1. The CDR3 sequence is 14 residues long. V was pared by 11 bases and J by 7 bases, with 11 bases of the junction left unmatched. Germline values: CDR1 MDHEN, CDR2 SYDVKM. The CDR3 here is CAGRRQGGNSPLHF. CDR3 DNA: TGTGCCGGTCGGCGACAGGGCGGGAATTCACCCCTCCACTTT. Based on the CDR3 plus reference TRBV28 and TRBJ1-6, the full variable domain is DVKVTQSSRYLVKRTGEKVFLECVQDMDHENMFWYRQDPGLGLRLIYFSYDVKMKEKGDIPEGYSVSREKKERFSLILESASTNQTSMYLCAGRRQGGNSPLHFGNGTRLTVT.

V is TRBV11-3 and J is TRBJ2-2; 8 bases agree with TRBD2. CDR1 and CDR2 from the germline V gene are SGHNT and YENEEA. The V gene end was trimmed by 4 bases and the J gene end by 4 bases; junction bases not matched to a gene: 5. The CDR3 runs 15 residues. CDR3 in DNA: TGTGCCAGCAGCTCCCCGGGGGGGATCACCGGGGAGCTGTTTTTT. This sequence encodes CASSSPGGITGELFF. Using reference TRBV11-3 and TRBJ2-2 for the parts outside the CDR3, the full variable domain is EAGVVQSPRYKIIEKKQPVAFWCNPISGHNTLYWYLQNLGQGPELLIRYENEEAVDDSQLPKDRFSAERLKGVDSTLKIQPAELGDSAVYLCASSSPGGITGELFFGEGSRLTVL.

The DNA of the CDR3 is TGTGCCAGCAGCTTAGGGGGCAGGGGAAACACTGAAGCTTTCTTT. Translated, it gives CASSLGGRGNTEAFF. The chain uses TRBV7-9 and TRBJ1-1; TRBD1 might be the D (6 bases). V dropped 1 base and J dropped 2 bases, with 11 bases sitting between them. The CDR3 sequence is 15 residues long. Germline lookup yields CDR1 SEHNR and CDR2 FQNEAQ (reference sequence).

The chain has TRBV28 and TRBJ1-2; 12 nucleotides line up with TRBD1. The V segment lost 5 bases and the J segment 7 bases; nucleotides outside the gene matches: 8. Germline V gene lookup returns CDR1 MDHEN and CDR2 SYDVKM. This CDR3 has 15 amino acids. The CDR3 DNA is TGTGCCAGCAGTCGAACCGGGACAGGGGGCTCTGGCTACACCTTC. Encoded protein: CASSRTGTGGSGYTF.

CDR3 DNA: TGTGCCAGCAGCCAAGGGGTTGGAAACACCATATATTTT. As protein: CASSQGVGNTIYF. The V gene is TRBV3-1 (or the pseudogene TRBV3-2), the J gene TRBJ1-3; D is uncertain. Germline CDR1 is LGHDT and CDR2 is YNNKEL (reference sequence). V was pared by 1 base and J by 3 bases, with 4 bases between. This CDR3 is built from 13 residues.

The J gene is TRBJ2-5, the V gene TRBV11-3, with D possibly TRBD1 on 5 matching bases. There are 14 residues in the CDR3. Trimming cost V 1 base and J 5 bases, with 11 bases left between them. The germline V gene encodes CDR1 SGHNT and CDR2 YENEEA. The CDR3 protein is CASSLGGAGETQYF. CDR3 coding DNA: TGTGCCAGCAGCTTAGGGGGCGCCGGGGAGACCCAGTACTTC.